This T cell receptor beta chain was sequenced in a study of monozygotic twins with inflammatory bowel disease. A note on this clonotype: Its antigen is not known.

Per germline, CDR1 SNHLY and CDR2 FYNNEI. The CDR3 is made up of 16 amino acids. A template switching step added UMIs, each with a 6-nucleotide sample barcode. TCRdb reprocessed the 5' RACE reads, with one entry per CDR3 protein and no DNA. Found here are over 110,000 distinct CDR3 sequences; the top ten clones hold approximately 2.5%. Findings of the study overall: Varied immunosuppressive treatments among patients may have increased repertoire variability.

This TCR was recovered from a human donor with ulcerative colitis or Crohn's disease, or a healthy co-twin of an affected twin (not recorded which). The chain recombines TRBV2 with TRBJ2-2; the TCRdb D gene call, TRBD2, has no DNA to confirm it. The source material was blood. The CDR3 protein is CASSAGLAVNTGELFF.